This is a list of T cell receptor beta chains from one sample in a study of blood T cell repertoires in COVID-19. Here immunoSEQ multiplex PCR was the method, and the copy in TCRdb shows in-frame clones only, minus some. The sample has 100,000 to 150,000 clones, about 72% seen once; the top ten hold around 1.8%. Sequencing input: peripheral blood. The receptors were sampled from a woman in her 70s with acute or convalescent COVID-19. The CDR3 runs from the conserved cysteine through the conserved F or W. Clone size is given for some rows only: seen once, a few or many times, or a class if the clone is expanded.

v_call: TRBV5-4
clone_size: few
j_call: TRBJ1-1
cdr3_aa: CASSLRPTSNTEAFF

v_call: TRBV11-3
clone_size: .
j_call: TRBJ2-2
cdr3_aa: CASSHGGSGELFF

v_call: TRBV28
clone_size: .
j_call: TRBJ2-7
cdr3_aa: CASSLLLGTGDYEQYF

v_call: TRBV12-3/TRBV12-4
clone_size: .
j_call: TRBJ2-7
cdr3_aa: CASSFGSYEQYF

v_call: TRBV5-1
clone_size: .
j_call: TRBJ2-6
cdr3_aa: CASSLAGMTGANVLTF

v_call: TRBV10-3
clone_size: few
j_call: TRBJ1-3
cdr3_aa: CAIGPGGSGNTIYF

v_call: TRBV5-4
clone_size: .
j_call: TRBJ2-3
cdr3_aa: CASSRREAHTDTQYF

v_call: TRBV6-5
clone_size: .
j_call: TRBJ1-3
cdr3_aa: CASSYSQIPSGNTIYF

v_call: TRBV3-1/TRBV3-2
clone_size: .
j_call: TRBJ1-3
cdr3_aa: CASSQDRLRNTIYF

v_call: TRBV28
clone_size: .
j_call: TRBJ2-5
cdr3_aa: CASSLRGQGSETQYF

v_call: TRBV28
clone_size: .
j_call: TRBJ2-7
cdr3_aa: CASSSQGATYEQYF

v_call: TRBV9
clone_size: few
j_call: TRBJ1-5
cdr3_aa: CASSASGGNQPQHF

v_call: TRBV14
clone_size: .
j_call: TRBJ2-3
cdr3_aa: CASSQEAPLTDTQYF

v_call: TRBV19
clone_size: .
j_call: TRBJ1-1
cdr3_aa: CAYNYMNTEAFF

v_call: TRBV7-2
clone_size: .
j_call: TRBJ2-7
cdr3_aa: CASSLNPGQNAYEQYF

v_call: TRBV7-2
clone_size: .
j_call: TRBJ2-7
cdr3_aa: CASSLAGSYHEQYF

v_call: TRBV4-3
clone_size: .
j_call: TRBJ1-2
cdr3_aa: CASSQDRGRDGYTF

v_call: TRBV19
clone_size: few
j_call: TRBJ1-5
cdr3_aa: CASSARTGDSNQPQHF

v_call: TRBV18
clone_size: .
j_call: TRBJ2-3
cdr3_aa: CASSPSRGDTQYF

v_call: TRBV19
clone_size: few
j_call: TRBJ1-6
cdr3_aa: CASSSGTGNSPLHF

v_call: TRBV14
clone_size: few
j_call: TRBJ2-7
cdr3_aa: CASSPSGGSTFEQYF

v_call: TRBV7-2
clone_size: .
j_call: TRBJ1-1
cdr3_aa: CASSTRLMNTEAFF